This T cell receptor (beta chain) was captured in a study of identical twins. Overall study results and limits: Researchers caution that invariant MAIT and iNKT cells could partly confound zero-insertion analyses. The more abundant beta clonotypes in cord blood had fewer insertions, and memory repertoires did not show this.

About this clonotype: What it binds is unknown.

TCRdb re-derived calls from the 5' RACE reads in MiXCR, one entry per CDR3 protein. The sample lists 300,000 or so distinct CDR3 sequences, roughly 8.6% occurring once. These sequences were also reported in another study, on yellow fever vaccine responses in identical twins.

Source material: CD8+ T cells sorted from blood. The sequence was obtained from a woman in her late teens or twenties in good health.

The CDR3 region has the DNA TGTGCCAGCAGTTTCCTAGCGGGAGCGGCAGATACGCAGTATTTT. This translates into CASSFLAGAADTQYF. The chain couples TRBV12-3 or TRBV12-4 to TRBJ2-3, with TRBD2 identical over 10 bases. V lost 3 bases, J lost 4 bases, and 4 bases stayed unmatched. This CDR3 has 15 residues.